This TCR beta chain was identified in a study of cytomegalovirus exposure and HLA in healthy donors. Study-wide results and limits: Most TCR sequences were uncommon, yet certain public TCRs appeared in many donors.

V dropped 7 bases and J dropped 0 bases, with 13 bases sitting between them. The CDR3 is 14 amino acids. Germline V gene sequence: CDR1 SQVTM, CDR2 ANQGSEA. PCR involved 60 Vbeta and 13 Jbeta primers. TCRdb keeps only in-frame clones here, not all; method: immunoSEQ multiplex PCR. This specimen shows approximately 110,000 clones; the ten leading clones hold 2.5% to 3%. Comments on this clone: Its antigen is undetermined.

The gene calls are TRBV29-1 and TRBJ2-1, with D maybe TRBD2 (7 bases). The sequence derives from a man aged 25-40 years in good health and CMV-seronegative. Sequenced input: PBMCs. In DNA, the CDR3 is TGCAGCGCTGAGGGGGGGAGCTCCTACAATGAGCAGTTCTTC. This codes for CSAEGGSSYNEQFF.